This T cell receptor (beta chain) is drawn from a study of cytomegalovirus exposure and HLA in healthy donors. This PCR relied on a set of 60 Vbeta primers and 13 Jbeta primers. Profiling relied on immunoSEQ multiplex PCR, and the TCRdb table lists in-frame clones only, not all of them. Altogether over 200,000 clones are present, more than 60% being singletons, with the ten largest covering around 2.8%. This TCR derives from a woman aged 55 to 70 in good health and CMV-seropositive. Sequencing was carried out using PBMCs.

CDR3 bases: TGCGCCAGCAGCCCTAACCCGGCGAGCGGGATGGATAATGAGCAGTTCTTC. Translation gives CASSPNPASGMDNEQFF. The chain links TRBV5-1 to TRBJ2-1, with 7 bases matching TRBD2. CDR1 and CDR2 (germline): SGHRS, YFSETQ. The CDR3 sequence is 17 residues long. V lost 4 bases to trimming and J lost 7 bases; unmatched junction nucleotides: 17. Combining the CDR3 with reference TRBV5-1 and TRBJ2-1 gives the whole variable domain KAGVTQTPRYLIKTRGQQVTLSCSPISGHRSVSWYQQTPGQGLQFLFEYFSETQRNKGNFPGRFSGRQFSNSRSEMNVSTLELGDSALYLCASSPNPASGMDNEQFFGPGTRLTVL.